The T cell receptor (beta chain) described here comes from a study of shared clonotypes between healthy human individuals (TCRdb year 2020). Concerning the study at large: The cohort comprised two women and a few men aged 18 to 49 years. Blood TCR repertoires of a handful of healthy adults were deeply sequenced to estimate repertoire size and the extent of clonotype sharing between individuals. Between about 0.85 and 8.9 billion PBMCs per donor were obtained by leukapheresis. Libraries were prepared and TCR repertoires were sequenced by different laboratories using diverse techniques, in order to increase sequencing depth and limit assay-specific biases. Overall study outcomes, separate from this receptor: Sampling was restricted to blood, and TCR repertoires in tissues likely differ from the TCR repertoires found in blood. Based on pairwise subsampling, the degree of clonotype sharing among donors was expected to be affected by sequencing depth. The small number of donors limited the genetic and exposure-history diversity represented.

Based on the germline V gene (reference sequence), the CDR1 and CDR2 sequences are LNHNV and YYDKDF. The CDR3 numbers 13 residues from cysteine through phenylalanine. The DNA shown is the 39-base CDR3, in frame from base 1. V loses 1 base, J loses 7 bases, and the germline ends lie 8 bases apart. Using the deep immunoSEQ assay, TCR CDR3 regions were amplified from genomic DNA by multiplex PCR. Extracted genomic DNA from each cell subset was distributed evenly across all wells of several immunoSEQ 96-well plates, and each plate was treated as a replicate. For unsorted PBMC, each replicate PCR was loaded with about 300 ng genomic DNA, equivalent to tens of thousands of T cell genomes. Ten immunoSEQ deep assay plates were used to sequence the unsorted PBMC genomic DNA. The purified libraries were quantified using a Qubit 3.0 fluorometer, sized with a Bioanalyzer 2100, and then quantified again using the KAPA Library Quantification kit. A separate single-read 150-cycle Illumina NextSeq 550 flow cell was used to sequence each immunoSEQ 96-well plate. The original methods were these. Because the immunoSEQ output included only junctional sequences and no quality scores, the filtering could not be the same as the filtering used for full-length reads. To assign V/J genes and CDR3, sequences were annotated against IMGT germline references using PyIR, a Python wrapper for IgBLAST v1.9. Reads were removed for weak V/J assignments (E-value above 1e-6), missing CDR3, stop codons, out-of-frame junctions, or ambiguous translated residues. V3J clonotypes were defined by identical inferred V gene, J gene, and CDR3 amino acid sequence. To compute the percentage overlap between repertoires, the number of shared unique clonotypes was divided by the size of the smaller repertoire. Repertoire richness was assessed with RTK rarefaction, the Chao1 estimator, and Recon v2.1 estimates of unobserved clonotypes. The table comes from immuneACCESS by way of TCRdb, which keeps in-frame sequences with V and J called. Part of the clones is missing from these tables; in studies checked, under half for an unresolved V gene and the rest for unknown reasons. V, J and clone size were drawn from that table, and D and trimming were deduced from the DNA. This sample comprises about 490,000 clones, about 80% of them detected only once. The ten most abundant clones make up around 12% of the sample.

Regarding this clone: This receptor's antigen is unknown. Per-base qualities were not stored, and no clone one base away is much larger.

Donors were healthy HIV-negative adults with no recently reported acute infections or vaccinations. All donors were Caucasian adults living in Nashville, Tennessee, USA. For unsorted samples, approximately 89 million PBMCs were counted, and genomic DNA was extracted using the QIAamp DNA Blood Mini kit. Blood was collected by leukapheresis, and PBMCs were isolated by Ficoll-Histopaque density gradient centrifugation and then cryopreserved in liquid nitrogen vapor phase. Sequenced input: PBMCs. This chain is built from TRBV15 and TRBJ1-5, with no confidently assigned D gene. This sequence originates from a woman aged 40 to 50 in good health. Some clones in this sample may be carry-over from other donors' samples. The DNA sequence reads TGTGCCACCAGCAGAGGGGGTGGACAGCCCCAGCATTTT. This codes for CATSRGGGQPQHF. Here the CDR3 is joined to the reference TRBV15 and TRBJ1-5 genes, and the full variable domain is: DAMVIQNPRYQVTQFGKPVTLSCSQTLNHNVMYWYQQKSSQAPKLLFHYYDKDFNNEADTPDNFQSRRPNTSFCFLDIRSPGLGDTAMYLCATSRGGGQPQHFGDGTRLSIL.